This passage covers 22 T cell receptor beta chains from one sample sequenced in a study of T-cell reconstitution after alpha-beta-depleted transplantation in children. Preparation of the TCRbeta library involved a method that used unique molecular identifiers. MiXCR was run by TCRdb on the PCR reads, yielding one entry per CDR3 protein. The sample records over 100,000 distinct CDR3 sequences, roughly 6% being singletons. Specimen: PBMCs, mostly from graft donor cells, collected 60 days after TCRalphabeta/CD19-depleted stem cell transplant. These TCRs come from a female patient younger than 10 who had a stem cell transplant for Fanconi anemia, so the T cells may come from the graft donor.

The CDR3 protein is CATSSGTSAYEQYF. CDR3 nucleotides: TGTGCCACCAGCAGCGGGACTAGCGCCTACGAGCAGTACTTC. The gene calls are TRBV15 and TRBJ2-7; TRBD2 matches at 10 bases. This CDR3 is 14 amino acids long. The V and J ends lost 3 bases and 2 bases, in that order; junction bases with no gene match: 1. CDR1 and CDR2 from the germline V gene are LNHNV and YYDKDF (reference sequence).

This chain uses TRBV4-1 with TRBJ2-1; tentative D call: TRBD2 (5 bases). Trimming left V 2 bases short and J 5 bases short, with 19 bases between. This CDR3 comprises 17 residues. Germline CDR1 is MGHRA and CDR2 is YSYEKL. The CDR3 sequence is CASSQWRQAAADNEQFF. The CDR3 DNA is TGCGCCAGCAGCCAATGGAGGCAAGCGGCAGCCGACAATGAGCAGTTCTTC.

This clonotype was seen ten or more times. V gene TRBV28 combines with J gene TRBJ2-7, with 8 nucleotides matching TRBD2. Looked up from germline, CDR1 is MDHEN and CDR2 is SYDVKM. The length of the CDR3 is 16 residues. After removal of 3 bases from V and 2 bases from J, the junction contained 9 bases not matched to a gene. DNA for the CDR3: TGTGCCAGCAGTTTGGCCCTGGGACTAGTGACCTACGAGCAGTACTTC. Protein product: CASSLALGLVTYEQYF.

This clonotype was counted ten times or more. The chain uses TRBV20-1 and TRBJ2-1; possible D gene TRBD2, 6 bases. The CDR3 totals 14 residues. Germline CDR1 reads DFQATT; CDR2 reads SNEGSKA (reference sequence). With 3 bases removed from V and 6 bases from J, the gap between germline ends came to 15 bases. CDR3 bases: TGCAGTGCTAGCCGACTAGGGAAATTCAATGAGCAGTTCTTC. This gives the protein CSASRLGKFNEQFF.

This clonotype was seen ten or more times. The chain links TRBV12-3 or TRBV12-4 to TRBJ2-5; weak D call: TRBD2 (5 bases). CDR3 size: 15 residues. V lost 3 bases and J lost 1, with 12 bases in between. In nucleotides, the CDR3 is TGTGCCAGCAGTTTGGGCAGACTAATCCAAGAGACCCAGTACTTC. It yields the protein CASSLGRLIQETQYF.

This clonotype was detected ten times or more. The CDR3 nucleotides read TGTGCCAGCACTGTTCCTAAGGCGAACACCGGGGAGCTGTTTTTT. Encoded protein: CASTVPKANTGELFF. The chain couples TRBV2 to TRBJ2-2; D is undetermined. V was cut by 7 bases and J by 0 bases, with 12 bases left in between. Germline CDR1 is SNHLY and CDR2 is FYNNEI. The CDR3 contains 15 residues.

Remarks on this clonotype: Germline and junction disagree at one end, which may indicate a read error. V gene TRBV28 combines with J gene TRBJ2-7; D may be TRBD1 or TRBD2 (5 bases each). The germline CDR1 and CDR2 sequences are MDHEN and SYDVKM. The CDR3 sequence is 16 residues long. CDR3 amino acids: CASRHWGGRSSNEQYF. CDR3 nucleotide sequence: TGTGCCAGCAGGCACTGGGGCGGGCGGAGCTCCAACGAGCAGTACTTC.

This clonotype occurred many times. The chain couples TRBV29-1 to TRBJ1-5, with D possibly matching TRBD1 (6 bases). In germline, CDR1 is SQVTM, CDR2 ANQGSEA. The V end was cut by 7 bases, the J end by 1 base, with 17 bases between. This CDR3 region has 15 residues. The CDR3 coding sequence is TGCAGCGCTAAATTGGGGGCCGGGAGCAATCAGCCCCAGCATTTT. Translated, it gives CSAKLGAGSNQPQHF.

This clonotype was counted ten times or more. This rearrangement joins TRBV12-3 or TRBV12-4 to TRBJ1-3; TRBD1 is a possible D gene (6 bases). The V end was cut by 6 bases, the J end by 0 bases, with 12 bases between. The CDR3 is 15 amino acids. The CDR3 region is CASRPLQGSGNTIYF. As DNA, the CDR3 is TGTGCCAGCAGGCCCCTACAGGGCTCTGGAAACACCATATATTTT.

The rearrangement links TRBV7-2 to TRBJ2-2; 10 positions agree with TRBD2. The CDR3 extends over 17 amino acids. The germline V gene encodes CDR1 SGHTA and CDR2 FQGNSA. V shed 5 bases and J 7 bases; nucleotides not matched to a gene: 13. The CDR3 nucleotides are TGTGCCAGCAGCACCACGGGCGGACTAGCGGTATACGGGGAGCTGTTTTTT. This sequence encodes CASSTTGGLAVYGELFF.

This clonotype was picked up a small number of times. This chain connects TRBV12-3 or TRBV12-4 to TRBJ2-1; D possibly corresponds to TRBD2 (5 bases). This CDR3 is 14 amino acids long. The germline V and J ends were trimmed by 8 bases and 0 bases, with 11 bases remaining between them. In nucleotides, the CDR3 is TGTGCCAGCTTACGGGAACTCTCCTACAATGAGCAGTTCTTC. It is translated as CASLRELSYNEQFF.

The sample holds a few counts of this clonotype. The chain employs TRBV7-2 and TRBJ2-5, with D unclear. Germline lookup yields CDR1 SGHTA and CDR2 FQGNSA. The CDR3 loop spans 14 amino acids. The V and J ends lost 5 bases and 0 bases respectively, with 10 bases between them. CDR3 DNA sequence: TGTGCCAGCAGCCCCACCTTGTACCAAGAGACCCAGTACTTC. The encoded protein is CASSPTLYQETQYF.

This chain joins TRBV20-1 and TRBJ2-1; D uncertain. Germline CDR1 and CDR2: DFQATT and SNEGSKA (reference sequence). V lost 0 bases to trimming and J lost 7 bases, with 7 bases between them. The CDR3 is 12 amino acids. CDR3 DNA: TGCAGTGCTAGAGATGGACCAAATGAGCAGTTCTTC. As protein: CSARDGPNEQFF.

Only a few counts were recorded for this clonotype. The chain links TRBV20-1 to TRBJ2-7; possible D gene TRBD1, 5 bases. The CDR3 totals 13 residues. Trimming left V 6 bases short and J 7 bases short, with 19 bases between. CDR1 is DFQATT, CDR2 SNEGSKA, per germline (reference sequence). CDR3 residues: CSAKGSPNLEQYF. CDR3 bases: TGCAGTGCGAAGGGGTCCCCCAATTTGGAGCAGTACTTC.

The table lists this clonotype with many counts. One junction end disagrees with the germline gene, perhaps due to a read error. The J gene is TRBJ2-6, the V gene TRBV3-1; 7 bases map to TRBD1. CDR3 length: 15 amino acids. Germline V gene lookup returns CDR1 LGHDT and CDR2 YNNKEL (reference sequence). CDR3: CASRQGTAGANVLTF. The CDR3 region has the DNA TGTGCCAGCAGACAAGGGACAGCTGGGGCCAACGTCCTGACTTTC.

This clonotype appeared many times. CDR3 region: CSATTSFRTDTQYF. The DNA for the CDR3 is TGCAGTGCCACTACTAGTTTTCGCACAGATACGCAGTATTTT. V and J are TRBV20-1 and TRBJ2-3; possibly TRBD2 for D (5 bases). V was clipped by 6 bases and J by 1 base, with 14 bases between them. The CDR3 consists of 14 residues. CDR1 is DFQATT, CDR2 SNEGSKA, per germline (reference sequence).

This clonotype was picked up a small number of times. The chain is built from TRBV9 and TRBJ2-7, with D unclear. The CDR3 runs 13 residues. V shed 0 bases and J shed 6 bases, with 10 bases lying between them. Germline-derived CDR1 and CDR2 are SGDLS and YYNGEE. The CDR3 DNA is TGTGCCAGCAGCGTAGACCCAAGTTCCGAGCAGTACTTC. Residues: CASSVDPSSEQYF.

In its sample, this clonotype was seen many times. The rearrangement joins TRBV6-5 to TRBJ2-1, with D possibly being TRBD2 (6 bases). CDR1 and CDR2 from the germline V gene are MNHEY and SVGAGI. This CDR3 is built from 14 residues. The V and J ends lost 2 bases and 8 bases respectively, with 13 bases between them. Here the CDR3 reads CASSYTSRTDEQFF. For the CDR3, the DNA is TGTGCCAGCAGTTACACTAGCCGGACGGATGAGCAGTTCTTC.

This clonotype was picked up many times. This chain connects TRBV2 to TRBJ2-7; D unresolved. Per germline, CDR1 SNHLY and CDR2 FYNNEI. The CDR3 has 15 amino acids. Trimming stripped 6 bases from V and 2 bases from J, with 17 bases between. Written as DNA, the CDR3 is TGTGCCAGCAGCCTAAGGCAGTTTCTTCCCTACGAGCAGTACTTC. Translated: CASSLRQFLPYEQYF.

The chain combines TRBV20-1 with TRBJ2-3; no clear D. The CDR3 sequence is 15 residues long. Germline-derived CDR1 and CDR2 are DFQATT and SNEGSKA (reference sequence). V was clipped by 3 bases and J by 3 bases, with 16 bases between them. The CDR3 here is CSASRPDHPTDTQYF. The CDR3, as DNA: TGCAGTGCTAGTCGGCCGGATCACCCTACAGATACGCAGTATTTT.

This clonotype was observed many times. The chain recombines TRBV20-1 with TRBJ1-5, with a weak D call TRBD1 (6 bases). V lost 3 bases and J 7 bases, leaving 13 bases between the germline ends. CDR3 length: 13 residues. From germline, CDR1 is DFQATT and CDR2 SNEGSKA (reference sequence). In DNA, the CDR3 is TGCAGTGCTAGTGAACAGGGAGGCCAGCCCCAGCATTTT. It yields the protein CSASEQGGQPQHF.

The chain carries TRBV28 and TRBJ2-2; tentative D call: TRBD2 (6 bases). The V end lost 1 base, the J end lost 1 base, and 10 bases lay between the germline ends. In germline, CDR1 is MDHEN, CDR2 SYDVKM. CDR3 length equals 16 residues. This CDR3 reads CASSLFQGLNTGELFF. The CDR3 coding sequence is TGTGCCAGCAGTTTATTCCAGGGACTGAACACCGGGGAGCTGTTTTTT.